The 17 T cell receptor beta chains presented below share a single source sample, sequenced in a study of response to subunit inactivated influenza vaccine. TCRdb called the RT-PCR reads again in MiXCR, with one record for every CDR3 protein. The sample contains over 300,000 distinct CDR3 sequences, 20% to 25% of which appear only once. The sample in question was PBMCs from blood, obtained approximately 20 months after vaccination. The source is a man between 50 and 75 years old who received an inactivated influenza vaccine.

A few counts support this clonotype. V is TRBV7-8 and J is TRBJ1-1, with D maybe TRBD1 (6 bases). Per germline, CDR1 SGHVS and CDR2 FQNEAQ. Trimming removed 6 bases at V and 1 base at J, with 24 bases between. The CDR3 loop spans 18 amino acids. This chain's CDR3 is CASRLGPMGALRNTEAFF. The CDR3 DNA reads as TGTGCCAGCAGACTAGGTCCCATGGGGGCTCTAAGGAACACTGAAGCTTTCTTT.

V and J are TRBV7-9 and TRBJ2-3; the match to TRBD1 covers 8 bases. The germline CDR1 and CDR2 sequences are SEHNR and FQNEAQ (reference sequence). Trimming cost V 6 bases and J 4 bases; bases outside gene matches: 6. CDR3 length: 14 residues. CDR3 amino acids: CASSTQGAPDTQYF. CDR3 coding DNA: TGTGCCAGCAGTACTCAGGGGGCCCCAGATACGCAGTATTTT.

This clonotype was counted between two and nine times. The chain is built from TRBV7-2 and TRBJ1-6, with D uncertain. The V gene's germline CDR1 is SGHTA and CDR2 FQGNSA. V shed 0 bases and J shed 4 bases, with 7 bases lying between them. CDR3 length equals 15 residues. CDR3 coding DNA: TGTGCCAGCAGCTTAGCGGGGAGGTATAATTCACCCCTCCACTTT. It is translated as CASSLAGRYNSPLHF.

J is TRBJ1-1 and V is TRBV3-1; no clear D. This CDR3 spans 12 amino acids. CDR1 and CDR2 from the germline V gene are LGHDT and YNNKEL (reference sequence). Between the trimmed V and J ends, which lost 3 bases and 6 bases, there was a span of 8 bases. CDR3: CASSQTRAEAFF. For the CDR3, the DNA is TGTGCCAGCAGCCAGACACGGGCTGAAGCTTTCTTT.

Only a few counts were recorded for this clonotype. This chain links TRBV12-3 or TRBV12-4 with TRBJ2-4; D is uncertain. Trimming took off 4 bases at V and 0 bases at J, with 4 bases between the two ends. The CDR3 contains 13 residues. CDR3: CASSSLAKNIQYF. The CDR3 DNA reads TGTGCCAGCAGTTCTTTAGCCAAAAACATTCAGTACTTC.

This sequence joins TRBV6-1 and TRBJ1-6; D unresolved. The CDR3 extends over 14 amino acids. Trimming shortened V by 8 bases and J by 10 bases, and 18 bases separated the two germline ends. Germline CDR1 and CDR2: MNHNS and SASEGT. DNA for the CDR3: TGTGCCAGCGGCACAATCGGATCGGGATCACCCCTCCACTTT. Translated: CASGTIGSGSPLHF.

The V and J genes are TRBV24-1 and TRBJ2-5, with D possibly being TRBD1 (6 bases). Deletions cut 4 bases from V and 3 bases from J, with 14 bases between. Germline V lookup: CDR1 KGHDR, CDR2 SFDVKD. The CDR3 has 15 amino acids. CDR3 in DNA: TGTGCCACCAGTGACCAGGACAGTGTAGAAGAGACCCAGTACTTC. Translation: CATSDQDSVEETQYF.

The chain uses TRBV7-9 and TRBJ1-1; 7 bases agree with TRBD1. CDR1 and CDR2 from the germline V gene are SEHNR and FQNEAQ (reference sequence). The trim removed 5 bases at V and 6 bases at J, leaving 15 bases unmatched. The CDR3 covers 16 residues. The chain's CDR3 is CASSPPGQSGMAEAFF. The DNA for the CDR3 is TGTGCCAGCAGCCCCCCGGGACAGAGTGGAATGGCTGAAGCTTTCTTT.

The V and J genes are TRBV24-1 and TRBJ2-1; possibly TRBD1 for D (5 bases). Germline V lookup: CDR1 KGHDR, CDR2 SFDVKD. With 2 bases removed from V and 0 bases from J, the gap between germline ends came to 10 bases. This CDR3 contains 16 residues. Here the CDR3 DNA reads TGTGCCACCAGTGATTCAGGGCAGCGCTCCTACAATGAGCAGTTCTTC. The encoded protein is CATSDSGQRSYNEQFF.

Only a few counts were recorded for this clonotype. The CDR3 loop is CSARDLADHYNEQFF. CDR3 in DNA: TGCAGTGCTAGAGATCTAGCGGACCACTACAATGAGCAGTTCTTC. J is TRBJ2-1 and V is TRBV20-1, with 7 bases aligning to TRBD2. This CDR3 spans 15 amino acids. V dropped 0 bases and J dropped 3; count of bases not matched to a gene: 5. Germline V gene sequence: CDR1 DFQATT, CDR2 SNEGSKA (reference sequence).

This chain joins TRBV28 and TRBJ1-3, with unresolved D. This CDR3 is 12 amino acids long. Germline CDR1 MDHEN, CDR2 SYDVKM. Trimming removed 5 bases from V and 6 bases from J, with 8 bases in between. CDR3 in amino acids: CASSAGENTIYF. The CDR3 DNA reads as TGTGCCAGCAGTGCCGGTGAAAACACCATATATTTT.

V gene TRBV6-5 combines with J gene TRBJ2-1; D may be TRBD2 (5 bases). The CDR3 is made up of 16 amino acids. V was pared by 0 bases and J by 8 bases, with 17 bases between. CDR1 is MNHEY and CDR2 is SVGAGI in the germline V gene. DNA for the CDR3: TGTGCCAGCAGTTACTCGATAACGGGATTAATATATGAGCAGTTCTTC. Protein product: CASSYSITGLIYEQFF.

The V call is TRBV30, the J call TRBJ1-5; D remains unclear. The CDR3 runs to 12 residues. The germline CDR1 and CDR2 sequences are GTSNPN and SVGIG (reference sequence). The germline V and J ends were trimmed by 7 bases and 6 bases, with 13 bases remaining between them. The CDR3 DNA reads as TGTGCCTTTTCAGAGGCTCGTCAGCCCCAGCATTTT. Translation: CAFSEARQPQHF.

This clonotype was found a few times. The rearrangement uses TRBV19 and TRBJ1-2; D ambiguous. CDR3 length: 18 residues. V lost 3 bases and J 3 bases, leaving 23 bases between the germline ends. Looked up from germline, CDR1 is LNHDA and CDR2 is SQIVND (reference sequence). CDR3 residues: CASSIFGRQTLLDYGYTF. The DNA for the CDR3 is TGTGCCAGTAGTATCTTCGGACGGCAGACCCTCCTCGACTATGGCTACACCTTC.

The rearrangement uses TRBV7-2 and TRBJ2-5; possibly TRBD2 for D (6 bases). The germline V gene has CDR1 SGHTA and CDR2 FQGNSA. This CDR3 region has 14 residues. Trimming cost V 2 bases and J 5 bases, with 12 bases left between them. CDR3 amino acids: CASSLSPSAETQYF. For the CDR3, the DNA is TGTGCCAGCAGCTTATCGCCTAGCGCCGAGACCCAGTACTTC. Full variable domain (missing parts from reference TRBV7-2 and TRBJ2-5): GAGVSQSPSNKVTEKGKDVELRCDPISGHTALYWYRQSLGQGLEFLIYFQGNSAPDKSGLPSDRFSAERTGGSVSTLTIQRTQQEDSAVYLCASSLSPSAETQYFGPGTRLLVL.

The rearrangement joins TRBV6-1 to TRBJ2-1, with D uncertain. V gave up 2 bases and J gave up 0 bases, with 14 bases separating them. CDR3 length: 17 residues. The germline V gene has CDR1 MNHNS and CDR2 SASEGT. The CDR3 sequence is CASSESPGHRSYNEQFF. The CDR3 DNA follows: TGTGCCAGCAGTGAATCTCCAGGCCATCGCTCCTACAATGAGCAGTTCTTC.

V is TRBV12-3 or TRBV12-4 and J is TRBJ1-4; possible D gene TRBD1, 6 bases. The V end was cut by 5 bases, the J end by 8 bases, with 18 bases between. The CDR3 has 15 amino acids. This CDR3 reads CASSISGTGGEKLFF. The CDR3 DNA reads TGTGCCAGCAGTATTTCCGGGACGGGGGGCGAAAAACTGTTTTTT.